Shown below are 22 T cell receptor beta chains from a single sample sequenced in a study of shared clonotypes between healthy human individuals. TCRdb keeps only in-frame clones here, not all; method: immunoSEQ multiplex PCR. Of a few million clones listed, more than 90% are singletons. The material sequenced was naive CD4+ T cells sorted from blood. Subset specified: CD45RA+ positively selected. All receptors come from a man aged 18 to 30 in good health.

The genes are TRBV7-8 and TRBJ2-1, with D perhaps assigned TRBD1 or TRBD2 (7 bases each). Trimming cost V 2 bases and J 6 bases, with 14 bases left between them. There are 15 residues in the CDR3. Germline V CDR1 and CDR2: SGHVS, FQNEAQ. The CDR3 sequence: CASSLWQGEGNEQFF. The CDR3 DNA is TGTGCCAGCAGCTTATGGCAGGGGGAGGGCAATGAGCAGTTCTTC. The variable domain in full, completed from reference TRBV7-8 and TRBJ2-1, reads GAGVSQSPRYKVAKRGQDVALRCDPISGHVSLFWYQQALGQGPEFLTYFQNEAQLDKSGLPSDRFFAERPEGSVSTLKIQRTQQEDSAVYLCASSLWQGEGNEQFFGPGTRLTVL.

This chain connects TRBV4-1 to TRBJ2-3, with a tentative D call TRBD2 (5 bases). The V gene's germline CDR1 is MGHRA and CDR2 YSYEKL. With 0 bases removed from V and 8 bases from J, the gap between germline ends came to 15 bases. This CDR3 comprises 15 residues. This chain's CDR3 is CASSQEASLALTQYF. CDR3 DNA: TGCGCCAGCAGCCAAGAGGCTAGCTTGGCGCTTACGCAGTATTTT.

This chain connects TRBV11-2 to TRBJ2-5; unclear D gene. The end of the DNA aligns better with TRBJ2-7, so the J call may be wrong. This CDR3 is built from 15 residues. In germline, CDR1 is SGHAT, CDR2 FQNNGV. CDR3: CASSLDGPSAYEQYF. CDR3 in DNA: TGTGCCAGCAGCTTAGACGGACCCTCCGCCTACGAGCAGTACTTC.

This clone appeared a few times. This chain connects TRBV5-5 to TRBJ2-2, with D unresolved. CDR1 is SGHKS, CDR2 YYEKEE, per germline (reference sequence). With 4 bases removed from V and 4 bases from J, the gap between germline ends came to 11 bases. The CDR3 runs to 14 residues. Here the CDR3 reads CASSRAVGTGELFF. The CDR3 nucleotides read TGTGCCAGCAGCAGGGCAGTGGGCACCGGGGAGCTGTTTTTT.

The chain is built from TRBV4-1 and TRBJ2-3; D not resolved. The CDR3 covers 15 residues. V dropped 3 bases and J dropped 1 base, with 11 bases sitting between them. Germline CDR1 MGHRA, CDR2 YSYEKL. In DNA, the CDR3 is TGCGCCAGCAGCCAGATTGACCCCCGCACAGATACGCAGTATTTT. This sequence encodes CASSQIDPRTDTQYF.

J is TRBJ1-5 and V is TRBV2; 10 bases fit TRBD1. From germline, CDR1 is SNHLY and CDR2 FYNNEI. This CDR3 spans 19 amino acids. V lost 2 bases to trimming and J lost 0 bases; unmatched junction nucleotides: 10. CDR3 in DNA: TGTGCCAGCAGTGAAACAGGGGGACAGGGGTTATATAGCAATCAGCCCCAGCATTTT. Translating gives CASSETGGQGLYSNQPQHF.

This clone was counted a single time. The chain is built from TRBV10-1 and TRBJ2-7; 8 positions match TRBD2. The CDR3 sequence is 14 residues long. Germline loops: CDR1 WNHNN, CDR2 SYGVQD (reference sequence). V lost 3 bases to trimming and J lost 5 bases; unmatched junction nucleotides: 6. The CDR3 DNA sequence: TGCGCCAGCAGTGATCCAGCGGGAGCACACGAGCAGTACTTC. Residues: CASSDPAGAHEQYF.

The rearrangement links TRBV5-5 to TRBJ1-1; no definite D call. The CDR3 has 13 residues. Germline values: CDR1 SGHKS, CDR2 YYEKEE (reference sequence). Trimming pared 4 bases from V and 1 base from J, leaving 8 bases between. DNA of the CDR3: TGTGCCAGCAGCCGTACACGGAACACTGAAGCTTTCTTT. Residues: CASSRTRNTEAFF. The entire variable domain, with the rest obtained from reference TRBV5-5 and TRBJ1-1, is as follows: DAGVTQSPTHLIKTRGQQVTLRCSPISGHKSVSWYQQVLGQGPQFIFQYYEKEERGRGNFPDRFSARQFPNYSSELNVNALLLGDSALYLCASSRTRNTEAFFGQGTRLTVV.

This sequence joins TRBV6-5 and TRBJ2-3; D gene unclear. Germline V gene data show CDR1 as MNHEY and CDR2 as SVGAGI. Trimming stripped 6 bases from V and 9 bases from J, with 7 bases between. The length of the CDR3 is 10 residues. The CDR3 sequence is CASREATQYF. The CDR3 nucleotides read TGTGCCAGCAGGGAAGCCACGCAGTATTTT.

The chain uses TRBV28 and TRBJ1-3; unclear D gene. CDR1 MDHEN and CDR2 SYDVKM come from the germline V gene. V lost 7 bases and J lost 0, with 16 bases in between. This CDR3 comprises 16 residues. The chain's CDR3 is CASIPHVSGSGNTIYF. The CDR3 DNA reads as TGTGCCAGCATCCCCCACGTAAGTGGCTCTGGAAACACCATATATTTT.

The chain couples TRBV6-1 to TRBJ2-4; TRBD1 is a possible D gene (5 bases). Germline V CDR1 and CDR2: MNHNS, SASEGT. V was shortened by 4 bases and J by 1 base, with 14 bases between the two germline ends. This CDR3 has 16 residues. CDR3 residues: CASSARDVAAKNIQYF. The CDR3 DNA reads as TGTGCCAGCAGTGCCAGGGATGTGGCCGCCAAAAACATTCAGTACTTC.

The chain has TRBV19 and TRBJ2-1; D is uncertain. This CDR3 has 16 amino acids. Germline loops: CDR1 LNHDA, CDR2 SQIVND (reference sequence). Trimming shortened V by 4 bases and J by 0 bases, and 13 bases separated the two germline ends. For the CDR3, the DNA is TGTGCCAGTAGTAGGACCATGTTGGCCTCCTACAATGAGCAGTTCTTC. Its translation is CASSRTMLASYNEQFF.

The chain uses TRBV10-3 and TRBJ2-7; 7 bases line up with TRBD1. This CDR3 has 15 amino acids. The germline CDR1 and CDR2 sequences are ENHRY and SYGVKD. J was trimmed by 2 bases and V by 3 bases; bases with no gene match: 7. This CDR3 reads CAISDGTEAPYEQYF. As DNA, the CDR3 is TGTGCCATCAGTGACGGGACAGAAGCGCCCTACGAGCAGTACTTC.

The chain joins TRBV7-2 to TRBJ1-2; D might be TRBD1 (5 bases). The CDR3 is 16 residues long. CDR1 is SGHTA, CDR2 FQGNSA, per germline. Trimming pared 1 base from V and 2 bases from J, leaving 14 bases between. The CDR3 coding sequence is TGTGCCAGCAGCTTAGGGTCGGGGCTGGCGAACTATGGCTACACCTTC. It yields the protein CASSLGSGLANYGYTF.

This chain joins TRBV29-1 and TRBJ1-1; TRBD1 aligns across 9 bases. The CDR3 is 16 residues long. J gave up 1 base and V 5 bases, and 11 bases lay outside the gene matches. In germline, CDR1 is SQVTM, CDR2 ANQGSEA. DNA for the CDR3: TGCAGCGTTCGGACAGGGGCCATGAAGGGGAACACTGAAGCTTTCTTT. Translation gives CSVRTGAMKGNTEAFF.

The table lists this clone with a count of one. V is TRBV4-1 and J is TRBJ2-2; 8 bases line up with TRBD1. This CDR3 comprises 16 residues. Germline-derived CDR1 and CDR2 are MGHRA and YSYEKL. J was trimmed by 1 base and V by 1 base; bases with no gene match: 2. The CDR3 coding sequence is TGCGCCAGCAGCCAAGCCGGGACAGGGAACACCGGGGAGCTGTTTTTT. Amino acid sequence: CASSQAGTGNTGELFF.

The chain links TRBV19 to TRBJ2-7; maybe TRBD1 (5 bases). V was trimmed by 5 bases and J by 4 bases, leaving 15 bases between them. CDR3 length: 14 amino acids. Germline V gene sequence: CDR1 LNHDA, CDR2 SQIVND (reference sequence). The CDR3 reads CASSVQGIVYEQYF. CDR3 nucleotide sequence: TGTGCCAGTAGTGTCCAGGGAATCGTGTACGAGCAGTACTTC.

The gene calls are TRBV6-5 and TRBJ2-7, with 9 bases aligning to TRBD1. The CDR3 is made up of 15 amino acids. Per the germline V gene, CDR1 is MNHEY and CDR2 is SVGAGI. J lost 5 bases, V lost 6 bases, and 11 bases had no gene match. In DNA form, the CDR3 reads TGTGCCAGCAGCTCACGGGGACAGGGTAGCAACGAGCAGTACTTC. The encoded protein is CASSSRGQGSNEQYF.

The chain recombines TRBV11-3 with TRBJ2-1; D call uncertain. Per germline, CDR1 SGHNT and CDR2 YENEEA. This CDR3 comprises 12 residues. The germline V and J ends were trimmed by 5 bases and 8 bases, with 10 bases remaining between them. The CDR3 DNA reads as TGTGCCAGCAGCCCTGGTGAAGATGAGCAGTTCTTC. This encodes CASSPGEDEQFF.

The CDR3 spells CAISEATTAIIGETQYF. The CDR3 bases are TGTGCCATCAGTGAAGCTACAACGGCGATCATCGGGGAGACCCAGTACTTC. This rearrangement joins TRBV10-3 to TRBJ2-5; D gene unclear. The CDR3 has 17 amino acids. V was trimmed by 3 bases and J by 5 bases, leaving 22 bases between them. CDR1 is ENHRY, CDR2 SYGVKD, per germline.

The rearrangement uses TRBV7-9 and TRBJ1-2; possibly TRBD1 for D (6 bases). The germline gives CDR1 SEHNR, CDR2 FQNEAQ (reference sequence). This CDR3 is built from 14 residues. The V end lost 2 bases, the J end lost 3 bases, and 10 bases lay between the germline ends. This chain's CDR3 is CASSLTTGYYGYTF. The CDR3 DNA reads TGTGCCAGCAGCTTAACCACAGGGTACTATGGCTACACCTTC.

CDR3 region: CASSQTGPLTSTEAFF. The CDR3 region has the DNA TGCGCCAGCAGCCAGACGGGACCCTTGACCTCCACTGAAGCTTTCTTT. This chain links TRBV4-1 with TRBJ1-1, with a tentative D call TRBD1 (5 bases). The V end was cut by 3 bases, the J end by 4 bases, with 18 bases between. CDR3 size: 16 residues. Germline V gene sequence: CDR1 MGHRA, CDR2 YSYEKL.